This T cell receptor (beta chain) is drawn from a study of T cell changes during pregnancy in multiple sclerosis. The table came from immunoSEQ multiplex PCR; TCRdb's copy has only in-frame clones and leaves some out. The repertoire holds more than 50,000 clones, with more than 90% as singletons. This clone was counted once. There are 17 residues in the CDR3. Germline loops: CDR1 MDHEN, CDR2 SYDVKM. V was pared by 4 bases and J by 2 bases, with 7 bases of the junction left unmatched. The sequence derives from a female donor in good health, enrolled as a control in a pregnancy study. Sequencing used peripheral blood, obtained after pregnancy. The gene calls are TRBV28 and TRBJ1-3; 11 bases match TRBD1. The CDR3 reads CASSSLTGQGAGNTIYF. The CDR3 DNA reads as TGTGCCAGCAGTTCTCTAACGGGACAGGGGGCTGGAAACACCATATATTTT.